The clone carrying this T cell receptor (beta chain) was observed a single time. Its antigen is unknown. These data are taken from a study of siplizumab effects on memory and regulatory T cells. Overall study findings and caveats: In controls, around 30% of mappable alloreactive CD4+ clones were Treg-derived on average, versus about 75% with siplizumab. Of the proliferating CD4+ or CD8+ clones, roughly 75-96% lacked a naive or memory phenotype that could be assigned.

Germline CDR1 and CDR2: SGHKS and YYEKEE (reference sequence). The V segment lost 4 bases and the J segment 5 bases; nucleotides outside the gene matches: 6. The CDR3 length is 14 residues. The study assayed roughly 91,000 TCR templates per sample. Method: immunoSEQ multiplex PCR; TCRdb's copy keeps in-frame clones and lacks some. The sample lists approximately 82,000 clones; roughly 90% were seen once. This sequence originates from a human donor in good health. The sequenced material came from Tregs sorted from blood. The rearrangement links TRBV5-5 to TRBJ2-3; 8 bases line up with TRBD2. The CDR3 nucleotides read TGTGCCAGCAGCCCGGGACTAGGGAAAGATACGCAGTATTTT. Translation: CASSPGLGKDTQYF.